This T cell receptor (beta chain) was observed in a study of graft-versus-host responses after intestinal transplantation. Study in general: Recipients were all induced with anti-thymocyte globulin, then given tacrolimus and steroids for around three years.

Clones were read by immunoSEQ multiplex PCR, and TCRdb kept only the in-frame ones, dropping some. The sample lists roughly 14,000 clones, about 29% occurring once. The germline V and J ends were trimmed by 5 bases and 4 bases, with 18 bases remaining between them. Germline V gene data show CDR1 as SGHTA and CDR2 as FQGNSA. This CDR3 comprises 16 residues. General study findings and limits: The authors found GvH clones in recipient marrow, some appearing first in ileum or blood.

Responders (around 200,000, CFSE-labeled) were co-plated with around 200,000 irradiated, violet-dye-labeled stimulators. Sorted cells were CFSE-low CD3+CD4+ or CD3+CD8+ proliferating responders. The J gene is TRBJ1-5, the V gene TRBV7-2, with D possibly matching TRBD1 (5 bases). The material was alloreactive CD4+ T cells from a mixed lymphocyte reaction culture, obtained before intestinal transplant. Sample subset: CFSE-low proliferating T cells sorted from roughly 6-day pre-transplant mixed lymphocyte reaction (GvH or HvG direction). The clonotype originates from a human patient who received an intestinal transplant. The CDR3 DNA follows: TGTGCCAGCAGCACCCACGCCCTCAGGGAAAATCAGCCCCAGCATTTT. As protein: CASSTHALRENQPQHF.